This is a list of T cell receptor beta chains from one sample in a study of OX40 agonist ivuxolimab in advanced cancers. Here immunoSEQ multiplex PCR was the method, and the copy in TCRdb shows in-frame clones only, minus some. In the table there are roughly 96,000 clones, 70% to 85% of which are singletons. The sequences come from CD4+ or CD8+ T cells sorted from blood, collected in a trial of the OX40 agonist ivuxolimab. Receptors were obtained from an adult with an advanced solid tumor such as melanoma, head and neck, liver or kidney cancer. Each CDR3 is given with its conserved first and last residue. A D gene is named only where the DNA matches it firmly.

V	J	D	CDR3	DNA
TRBV29-1	TRBJ1-1	TRBD1	CSVDRGTGEAFF	TGCAGCGTTGATCGGGGGACAGGTGAAGCTTTCTTT
TRBV4-1	TRBJ2-7	NA	CASSLGTADSSYEQYF	TGCGCCAGCAGCCTCGGGACCGCCGATAGCTCCTACGAGCAGTACTTC
TRBV28	TRBJ1-5	NA	CASRKTGYSNQPQHF	TGTGCCAGCAGAAAGACCGGTTATAGCAATCAGCCCCAGCATTTT
TRBV5-1	TRBJ2-7	TRBD2	CASSFVGAGDEQYF	TGCGCCAGCAGCTTCGTAGGAGCGGGGGACGAGCAGTACTTC
TRBV7-2	TRBJ2-1	NA	CASSSPSRGGDRANEQFF	TGTGCCAGCAGCTCTCCTTCCCGGGGGGGGGACAGGGCCAATGAGCAGTTCTTC
TRBV11-2	TRBJ2-7	NA	CASSLALGGEQYF	TGTGCCAGCAGCTTAGCGTTAGGGGGCGAGCAGTACTTC
TRBV7-2	TRBJ2-2	NA	CASSLMGTGELFF	TGTGCCAGCAGCTTAATGGGAACGGGGGAGCTGTTTTTT
TRBV9	TRBJ2-5	TRBD2	CASSVGGRAQETQYF	TGTGCCAGCAGCGTAGGCGGGAGGGCCCAAGAGACCCAGTACTTC
TRBV9	TRBJ2-5	NA	CASSVGRWETQYF	TGTGCCAGCAGCGTAGGCCGGTGGGAGACCCAGTACTTC
TRBV11-2	TRBJ2-7	TRBD2	CASSLDRRGVYEQYF	TGTGCCAGCAGCTTAGACCGGCGGGGGGTATACGAGCAGTACTTC
TRBV21-1	TRBJ2-6	NA	CASSVTGHRYSGANVLTF	TGTGCCAGCAGCGTGACGGGACATCGTTACTCTGGGGCCAACGTCCTGACTTTC
TRBV19	TRBJ1-1	TRBD1	CASRAGGTEAFF	TGTGCCAGTAGGGCAGGGGGCACTGAAGCTTTCTTT
TRBV5-8	TRBJ2-7	TRBD1	CASSSTGVGGYEQYF	TGTGCCAGCAGTTCGACAGGGGTCGGAGGCTACGAGCAGTACTTC
TRBV5-1	TRBJ1-1	NA	CASSSQGQNTEAFF	TGCGCCAGCAGCTCCCAAGGCCAGAACACTGAAGCTTTCTTT
TRBV6-5	TRBJ1-1	NA	CASSFLGLGGTEAFF	TGTGCCAGCAGTTTCCTGGGACTGGGGGGCACTGAAGCTTTCTTT
TRBV30	TRBJ1-1	NA	CAFDRFGTEAFF	TGTGCCTTTGACAGGTTCGGCACTGAAGCTTTCTTT
TRBV2	TRBJ2-1	NA	CASRPRGWHNEQFF	TGTGCCAGCAGACCCCGGGGGTGGCACAATGAGCAGTTCTTC
TRBV27	TRBJ2-1	NA	CASSYSGGTYNEQFF	TGTGCCAGCAGTTACTCAGGGGGGACCTACAATGAGCAGTTCTTC